A single T cell receptor (beta chain) is shown here with its context. The data were taken from a study of control samples from healthy donors and cancer patients. CDR1 is MNHEY and CDR2 is SVGEGT in the germline V gene. Unmatched junction bases numbered 5, after V lost 5 bases and J lost 4 bases. The CDR3 totals 15 residues. Generated by immunoSEQ multiplex PCR, the TCRdb table keeps only in-frame clones and is missing some. The sample records 160,000 or so clones, approximately 94% being singletons. Specimen: PBMCs. The chain links TRBV6-2 or TRBV6-3 to TRBJ2-4; TRBD1 aligns across 10 bases. The TCR sequence derives from a man aged 55-75 years with colorectal cancer. CDR3 DNA sequence: TGTGCCAGCAGTCCCCGGGACAGGGGTAAAAACATTCAGTACTTC. Its protein is CASSPRDRGKNIQYF.